This entry is about one T cell receptor beta chain. Its antigen is unidentified. This table comes from immunoSEQ multiplex PCR, and its TCRdb copy is limited to in-frame clones, with some not included. The sample records 83,000 or so clones, approximately 91% being singletons. The sample comes from a study of T cell responses to AZD1222 COVID-19 vaccine. Study-level points and caveats: Among spike-specific TCRs, nearly half reportedly target unmutated variant regions. Baseline seropositivity occurred in only a handful of AZD1222 recipients. It was only after the peak T cell response that any repertoires were sampled.

The CDR3 contains 15 residues. The V segment lost 3 bases and the J segment 4 bases; nucleotides outside the gene matches: 6. Germline V gene sequence: CDR1 SGHRS, CDR2 YFSETQ. Sample: peripheral blood, taken 28 days after the second AZD1222 dose. The gene calls are TRBV5-1 and TRBJ2-7; 11 nucleotides line up with TRBD1. The receptor comes from an adult who received the AZD1222 COVID-19 vaccine. CDR3 nucleotides: TGCGCCAGCAGCTCAGGACAGGGGGCCCTTTACGAGCAGTACTTC. Translation gives CASSSGQGALYEQYF.